These 20 T cell receptor beta chains share one sample of origin, sequenced in a study of blood T cell repertoires in COVID-19. Method: immunoSEQ multiplex PCR; TCRdb's copy keeps in-frame clones and lacks some. The sample has 270,000 or so clones, more than 65% seen once. The sequencing sample was made of peripheral blood. The receptors originated from a woman aged 18-29 years with acute or convalescent COVID-19.

This clone was observed a handful of times. This sequence joins TRBV4-1 and TRBJ2-7; 9 bases line up with TRBD2. J gave up 3 bases and V 3 bases, and 6 bases lay outside the gene matches. CDR1 MGHRA and CDR2 YSYEKL come from the germline V gene. The CDR3 consists of 15 residues. The CDR3 coding sequence is TGCGCCAGCAGCCACCCAGCGGGGGGTGACTACGAGCAGTACTTC. Amino acids: CASSHPAGGDYEQYF.

This sequence joins TRBV18 and TRBJ2-3; TRBD2 aligns across 13 bases. With V trimmed by 3 bases and J by 4 bases, 7 bases remained unmatched. Germline V CDR1 and CDR2: KGHSH, LQKENI. This CDR3 has 17 amino acids. CDR3: CASSPRGLAGDPDTQYF. As DNA, the CDR3 is TGTGCCAGCTCACCCCGCGGACTAGCGGGAGACCCAGATACGCAGTATTTT. Full variable domain (outside the CDR3, taken from reference TRBV18 and TRBJ2-3): NAGVMQNPRHLVRRRGQEARLRCSPMKGHSHVYWYRQLPEEGLKFMVYLQKENIIDESGMPKERFSAEFPKEGPSILRIQQVVRGDSAAYFCASSPRGLAGDPDTQYFGPGTRLTVL.

The gene calls are TRBV4-1 and TRBJ2-7, with 8 bases fitting TRBD2. Losses at the gene ends were 0 bases for V and 0 bases for J; bases not matched to a gene: 4. This CDR3 region has 16 residues. CDR1 is MGHRA and CDR2 is YSYEKL in the germline V gene. The CDR3 sequence is CASSQDSTSGSYEQYF. Here the CDR3 DNA reads TGCGCCAGCAGCCAAGATTCAACTAGCGGCTCCTACGAGCAGTACTTC.

The chain joins TRBV7-2 to TRBJ1-3; TRBD1 matches at 7 bases. Germline CDR1 reads SGHTA; CDR2 reads FQGNSA. The trim removed 5 bases at V and 2 bases at J, leaving 9 bases unmatched. CDR3 size: 16 residues. CDR3 bases: TGTGCCAGCAGCCTACACAAGGACAGGCCTGGAAACACCATATATTTT. Amino acids: CASSLHKDRPGNTIYF. The variable domain in full, completed from reference TRBV7-2 and TRBJ1-3, reads GAGVSQSPSNKVTEKGKDVELRCDPISGHTALYWYRQSLGQGLEFLIYFQGNSAPDKSGLPSDRFSAERTGGSVSTLTIQRTQQEDSAVYLCASSLHKDRPGNTIYFGEGSWLTVV.

This clone occurred a few times. The chain has TRBV4-3 and TRBJ2-6; 7 bases map to TRBD2. V gave up 0 bases and J gave up 2 bases; unmatched junction bases: 7. The CDR3 has 18 residues. CDR1 and CDR2 (germline): LGHNA, YSLEER. DNA of the CDR3: TGCGCCAGCAGCCAAGATCCGCTACTAGCGACTGGGGCCAACGTCCTGACTTTC. It yields the protein CASSQDPLLATGANVLTF.

The V and J genes are TRBV28 and TRBJ1-2; D not certain. Trimming stripped 6 bases from V and 4 bases from J, with 15 bases between. Germline CDR1 MDHEN, CDR2 SYDVKM. The CDR3 has 14 residues. CDR3 nucleotide sequence: TGTGCCAGCAGCCCCATTGACAACGGCTATGGCTACACCTTC. It codes for CASSPIDNGYGYTF.

This clone was seen just once. This chain joins TRBV4-3 and TRBJ2-1, with 8 positions matching TRBD2. V shed 0 bases and J 2 bases; nucleotides not matched to a gene: 6. The CDR3 loop spans 17 amino acids. CDR1 and CDR2 (germline): LGHNA, YSLEER. This CDR3 is CASSQDYASGPYNEQFF. In DNA form, the CDR3 reads TGCGCCAGCAGCCAAGATTATGCTAGCGGGCCCTACAATGAGCAGTTCTTC.

V is TRBV10-3 and J is TRBJ2-1; D might be TRBD2 (6 bases). The CDR3 covers 16 residues. Germline V gene data show CDR1 as ENHRY and CDR2 as SYGVKD. V was shortened by 0 bases and J by 8 bases, with 17 bases between the two germline ends. This chain's CDR3 is CAISESGRRGGYEQFF. CDR3 coding DNA: TGTGCCATCAGTGAGTCCGGGAGACGGGGCGGATATGAGCAGTTCTTC.

This clone has just a few counts. The chain has TRBV30 and TRBJ2-7; 13 bases match TRBD2. The CDR3 contains 14 residues. Looked up from germline, CDR1 is GTSNPN and CDR2 is SVGIG (reference sequence). V shed 8 bases, J shed 3 bases, and the junction held 7 bases outside the gene matches. Here the CDR3 reads CAVSRTSGGYEQYF. The CDR3 coding sequence is TGTGCCGTTTCCCGGACTAGCGGGGGCTACGAGCAGTACTTC. The variable domain in full, completed from reference TRBV30 and TRBJ2-7, reads SQTIHQWPATLVQPVGSPLSLECTVEGTSNPNLYWYRQAAGRGLQLLFYSVGIGQISSEVPQNLSASRPQDRQFILSSKKLLLSDSGFYLCAVSRTSGGYEQYFGPGTRLTVT.

The chain is built from TRBV5-8 and TRBJ2-7; D unresolved. The CDR3 spans 13 residues. The ends were cut back, 4 bases at V and 5 bases at J, with 13 bases in the middle. In germline, CDR1 is SGHTS, CDR2 YDEGEE. The CDR3 here is CASSVDRGDEQYF. The CDR3 nucleotides read TGTGCCAGCAGCGTCGACCGCGGAGACGAGCAGTACTTC.

The chain links TRBV7-9 to TRBJ2-1, with 8 nucleotides matching TRBD2. The CDR3 length is 14 residues. J gave up 6 bases and V 4 bases, and 5 bases lay outside the gene matches. CDR1 SEHNR and CDR2 FQNEAQ come from the germline V gene (reference sequence). The CDR3 DNA reads as TGTGCCAGCAGCTGGACGGGGGGGACCAATGAGCAGTTCTTC. This gives the protein CASSWTGGTNEQFF.

V is TRBV10-3 and J is TRBJ2-3; 7 bases agree with TRBD2. V gave up 2 bases and J gave up 3 bases; unmatched junction bases: 5. Germline V gene data show CDR1 as ENHRY and CDR2 as SYGVKD. This CDR3 has 15 residues. CDR3 coding DNA: TGTGCCATCAGTGAGAAGGCTAGCGGAACAGATACGCAGTATTTT. It translates to CAISEKASGTDTQYF.

This chain links TRBV6-1 with TRBJ1-4; D possibly corresponds to TRBD1 (6 bases). Germline assignment: CDR1 MNHNS and CDR2 SASEGT. The CDR3 consists of 15 residues. Trimming took 1 base from V and 5 from J, leaving 11 bases between them. The CDR3 nucleotides read TGTGCCAGCAGTGAAGTGACAGGAACGAATGAAAAACTGTTTTTT. Encoded protein: CASSEVTGTNEKLFF.

The CDR3: CASSVGLAGSTDTQYF. The DNA for the CDR3 is TGCGCCAGCAGCGTAGGACTAGCGGGCAGCACAGATACGCAGTATTTT. This chain joins TRBV5-1 and TRBJ2-3; 11 positions agree with TRBD2. J was trimmed by 0 bases and V by 4 bases; bases with no gene match: 4. The CDR3 spans 16 residues. Germline V gene sequence: CDR1 SGHRS, CDR2 YFSETQ.

This chain uses TRBV5-5 with TRBJ1-1; D may be TRBD1 (6 bases). V gave up 4 bases and J gave up 4 bases, with 14 bases separating them. From germline, CDR1 is SGHKS and CDR2 YYEKEE (reference sequence). The CDR3 contains 14 residues. This CDR3 is CASSLIGGGTEAFF. For the CDR3, the DNA is TGTGCCAGCAGCCTAATTGGGGGCGGCACTGAAGCTTTCTTT.

The rearrangement joins TRBV6-6 to TRBJ2-7, with 9 bases lining up with TRBD1. V shed 0 bases and J 6 bases; nucleotides not matched to a gene: 3. The CDR3 extends over 14 amino acids. CDR1 is MNHNY and CDR2 is SVGAGI in the germline V gene (reference sequence). The CDR3 region is CASSYSPTGGEQYF. The CDR3 bases are TGTGCCAGCAGTTACTCACCGACAGGGGGCGAGCAGTACTTC.

V gene TRBV18 combines with J gene TRBJ2-1; 9 nucleotides agree with TRBD1. V lost 1 base, J lost 2 bases, and 3 bases stayed unmatched. This CDR3 has 16 residues. CDR1 KGHSH and CDR2 LQKENI come from the germline V gene. The CDR3 is CASSPRDRVAYNEQFF. The CDR3 DNA is TGTGCCAGCTCACCACGGGACAGGGTCGCCTACAATGAGCAGTTCTTC.

The chain combines TRBV7-6 with TRBJ1-2, with 9 bases that match TRBD1. Unmatched junction bases numbered 12, after V lost 1 base and J lost 0 bases. This CDR3 comprises 19 residues. Germline V lookup: CDR1 SGHVS, CDR2 FNYEAQ. The CDR3 here is CASSLVLHRGREPNYGYTF. The CDR3 DNA follows: TGTGCCAGCAGCTTAGTGTTGCACAGGGGGCGAGAGCCTAACTATGGCTACACCTTC.

V usage is TRBV5-1 and J usage is TRBJ2-5; 11 bases agree with TRBD2. Germline loops: CDR1 SGHRS, CDR2 YFSETQ. V was pared by 2 bases and J by 2 bases, with 5 bases of the junction left unmatched. This CDR3 is built from 16 residues. CDR3 nucleotides: TGCGCCAGCAGCTTCATACTAGCGGGAGTTCAAGAGACCCAGTACTTC. Its protein is CASSFILAGVQETQYF.

V and J are TRBV4-3 and TRBJ2-7, with D unclear. Germline loops: CDR1 LGHNA, CDR2 YSLEER. Trimming cost V 0 bases and J 3 bases, with 12 bases left between them. The CDR3 totals 15 residues. CDR3 sequence: CASSQDIMGDYEQYF. The CDR3 DNA reads TGCGCCAGCAGCCAAGATATTATGGGCGACTACGAGCAGTACTTC.